This TCR beta chain was recovered during a study of T cells after posttransplantation cyclophosphamide. The protocol was immunoSEQ multiplex PCR, while the TCRdb copy is restricted to in-frame clones and leaves out a portion. Observed in the sample are about 14,000 clones, none of them singletons. Cyclophosphamide on days +3 and +4 followed busulfan-fludarabine conditioning and a marrow graft. Findings and caveats of the study: Later blood repertoires were often dominated by clones from the donor CD8+ memory compartment. Blood and skin or GI T cell repertoires showed limited TRB overlap.

On this clone itself: The antigen is undetermined.

The sample was PBMCs, taken 950 to 1,200 days after allogeneic stem cell transplant with posttransplant cyclophosphamide. This clonotype was sampled from a female patient in her thirties or forties who received an allogeneic stem cell transplant from a related donor, was CMV-positive, and had no GVHD. Some of these T cells may belong to the graft donor.

The CDR3 bases are TGCGCCAGCAGCCAAGTCCTACCGGTAGTTGGGGGCGGACACGAGCAGTACTTC. The encoded protein is CASSQVLPVVGGGHEQYF. The rearrangement joins TRBV4-1 to TRBJ2-7; possibly TRBD1 for D (6 bases). With 1 base removed from V and 5 bases from J, the gap between germline ends came to 24 bases. Germline V gene data show CDR1 as MGHRA and CDR2 as YSYEKL. The CDR3 is made up of 18 amino acids.